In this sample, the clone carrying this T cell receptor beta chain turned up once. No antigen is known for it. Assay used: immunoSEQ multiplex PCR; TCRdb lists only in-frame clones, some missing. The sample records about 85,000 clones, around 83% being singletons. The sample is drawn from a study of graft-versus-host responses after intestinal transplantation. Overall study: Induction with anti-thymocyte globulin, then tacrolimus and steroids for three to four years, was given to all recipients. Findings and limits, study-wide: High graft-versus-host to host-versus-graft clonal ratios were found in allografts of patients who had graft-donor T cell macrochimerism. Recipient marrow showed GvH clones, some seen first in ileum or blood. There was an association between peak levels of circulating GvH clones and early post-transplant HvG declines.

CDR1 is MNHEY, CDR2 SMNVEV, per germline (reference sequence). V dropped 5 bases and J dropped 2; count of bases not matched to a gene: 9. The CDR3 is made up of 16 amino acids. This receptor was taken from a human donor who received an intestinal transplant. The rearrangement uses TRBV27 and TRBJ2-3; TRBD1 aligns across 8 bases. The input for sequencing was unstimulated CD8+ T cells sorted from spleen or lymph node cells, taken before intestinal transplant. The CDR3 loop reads CASSVPDREYTDTQYF. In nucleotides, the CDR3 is TGTGCCAGCAGTGTTCCGGACAGGGAATACACAGATACGCAGTATTTT.